Given below is one T cell receptor (beta chain) in context. The data stem from a study of technical replicates of blood from a few donors. After removal of 6 bases from V and 6 bases from J, the junction contained 11 bases not matched to a gene. Germline CDR1 MNHEY, CDR2 SVGAGI. The CDR3 has 14 residues. Assay used: immunoSEQ multiplex PCR; TCRdb lists only in-frame clones, some missing. The top ten clones hold roughly 0.41% of a sample with 55,000 to 75,000 clones, around 93% of them seen once. This sequence was found in a human donor in good health. The chain employs TRBV6-5 and TRBJ2-7; 7 bases align to TRBD2. Material for sequencing was T cells isolated from PBMCs. The CDR3 is CASRTPGEGPEQYF. Written as DNA, the CDR3 is TGTGCCAGCAGAACCCCCGGGGAGGGGCCCGAGCAGTACTTC.